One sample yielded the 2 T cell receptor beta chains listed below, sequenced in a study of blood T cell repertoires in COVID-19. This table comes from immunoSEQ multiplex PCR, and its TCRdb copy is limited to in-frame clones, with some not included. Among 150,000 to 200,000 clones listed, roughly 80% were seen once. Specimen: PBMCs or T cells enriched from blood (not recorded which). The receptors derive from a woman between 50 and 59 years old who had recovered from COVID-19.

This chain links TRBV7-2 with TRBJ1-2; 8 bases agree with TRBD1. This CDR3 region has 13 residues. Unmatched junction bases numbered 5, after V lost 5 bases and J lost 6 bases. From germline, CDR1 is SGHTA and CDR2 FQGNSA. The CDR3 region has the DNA TGTGCCAGCAGCCCGACAGGGGATAATGGCTACACCTTC. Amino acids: CASSPTGDNGYTF.

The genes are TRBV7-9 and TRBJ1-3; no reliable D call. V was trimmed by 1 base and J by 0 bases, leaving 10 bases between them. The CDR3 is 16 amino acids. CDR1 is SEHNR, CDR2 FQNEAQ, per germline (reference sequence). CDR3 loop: CASSLGAYHSGNTIYF. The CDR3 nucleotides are TGTGCCAGCAGCTTAGGGGCTTACCACTCTGGAAACACCATATATTTT.